This T cell receptor beta chain comes out of a study of tumor-infiltrating lymphocytes in primary liver carcinoma (dated by TCRdb to 2016 to 2017). A note on the overall study: The five patients, three men and two women aged 30 to 69 years, had hepatocellular carcinoma (four) or combined HCC and intrahepatic cholangiocarcinoma (one). TCRbeta repertoire sequencing covered 35 or so specimens from 5 patients: around 25 tumor regions, 5 adjacent noncancerous liver tissues and 5 peripheral blood samples. Tumors of the five patients were stage T1-T3 N0M0 with maximum diameters of about 4.2 to 10 cm. Agilent mRNA microarray profiling was performed on the 20 to 25 tumor region samples to relate TCRbeta repertoire diversity to the local molecular phenotype. Technical replicate repertoires showed high reproducibility, with mean shared-clone rates roughly 0.89 and correlation coefficients above 0.95. Each sample produced about 3.5 to 8 million productive TCRbeta reads, and read depth showed no significant difference between tissue types. For each liver tumor, the study sampled five regions along with adjacent normal tissue and blood, and applied TCRbeta repertoire sequencing, expression microarrays and whole-exome sequencing. Results and caveats for the whole study, not just this receptor: The study included only five patients, and the authors note findings should be validated in a larger study. Just about 8-25% of top clones turned up in all five regions of a tumor, which suggests spatial heterogeneity among tumor-infiltrating T cells. Because sequencing covered only the TCR beta chain and unpaired alpha chains were not captured, true repertoire diversity is likely underestimated. Pairs of tumor regions showed greater repertoire overlap (mean roughly 35%) than tumor-adjacent pairs (roughly 17%) or tumor-blood pairs (roughly 14%), which is consistent with antigen-driven expansion. Since the samples were bulk and unsorted, there was no way to compare CD4+ and CD8+ T cell repertoires. A significantly larger repertoire fraction was made up by the top 250 clones in tumors than in blood (p = 0.039).

Starting from roughly 540 ng total RNA, TCRbeta-specific cDNA was produced by reverse transcription with a constant-region primer and ProtoScript II reverse transcriptase. The TCRbeta libraries were prepared through three rounds of nested multiplex PCR following a slightly modified ARM-PCR procedure. Each of the first two PCR rounds ran for approximately 10 cycles using multiplex TRBV1-TRBV30 forward primers together with a Cbeta reverse primer. Sample barcodes and Illumina adapters were added in a final 25-cycle PCR using Deep VentR polymerase. Before sequencing, amplicons of 200-500 bp were gel-purified using a QIAquick gel extraction kit. An Illumina HiSeq 2500 was used to sequence the TCRbeta amplicons, generating 250-bp paired-end reads. The authors' analysis ran thus. Reads were quality-trimmed with Trimmomatic v0.33, and paired reads were merged with FLASH v1.2.11 to recover full CDR3 sequences. V, D and J germline segments were assigned to the rearranged TCRbeta sequences by MiGEC v1.2.1b. Clonotype statistics and Shannon-Wiener diversity indices were computed with VDJtools v1.0.0. To reduce sampling bias, subsequent analyses other than the diversity analysis used only the 250 most abundant clonotypes in each sample. In-frame beta chains were kept once TCRdb had trimmed the public reads at Q25 with fastp and called clones with MiXCR. For every CDR3 protein sequence, its rows merge into one entry that carries the most common genes and DNA. TCRdb, rather than the study authors, made the V and J calls. The sample data list roughly 200,000 distinct CDR3 sequences, and around 85% of these were observed just once. The ten largest clones capture roughly 18% of the sample.

Reading the germline V gene (reference sequence) gives CDR1 DFQATT and CDR2 SNEGSKA. V is clipped by 1 base and J by 6 bases, and the sequence between their germline boundaries is 14 bases long. From the cysteine up to the phenylalanine, the CDR3 has a length of 14 residues. The kept DNA is CDR3 alone, 42 bases in frame from the first base. To note about this clonotype: This receptor's antigen is unknown. No per-base quality is available; no much larger clone lies one base away.

Without any cell sorting, total RNA and DNA were extracted together from around 18-30 mg of bulk tissue using the AllPrep DNA/RNA mini kit. Between late 2015 and March 2016, about five patients in China with histopathologically diagnosed primary liver carcinoma had surgical resection. At the time of sampling, the patients were treatment-naive and had chronic HBV infection. Five spatially separated regions were sampled per tumor: superior, inferior, left-lateral and right-lateral poles, plus the tumor centre. According to histology, viable tumor cells made up more than 75% of every tumor sample. Pieces of fresh tumor and adjacent tissue were cut in half, with one half kept in RNAlater at -80 degrees C and the other half sent for histology.

The sequenced material came from tumor tissue from primary liver carcinoma. Here the chain combines TRBV20-1 and TRBJ2-3, and perhaps TRBD2 as D gene, on 6 matching bases. This TCR came from a man aged 40-49 years with primary liver carcinoma and hepatitis B virus infection. CDR3 region: CSARVGTGEDTQYF. The nucleotides read TGCAGTGCTAGAGTTGGAACGGGAGAGGATACGCAGTATTTT.